What follows are 19 T cell receptor beta chains derived from one specimen sequenced in a study of OX40 agonist ivuxolimab in advanced cancers. Sequenced by immunoSEQ multiplex PCR; TCRdb stores in-frame clones only, minus some. The repertoire holds 73,000 or so clones, with 80% to 95% as singletons. The material sequenced was CD4+ or CD8+ T cells sorted from blood, taken in a trial of the OX40 agonist ivuxolimab. All receptors come from an adult with an advanced solid tumor such as melanoma, head and neck, liver or kidney cancer.

The chain links TRBV7-2 to TRBJ2-7; TRBD2 matches at 15 bases. The trim removed 5 bases at V and 2 bases at J, leaving 10 bases unmatched. Germline V CDR1 and CDR2: SGHTA, FQGNSA. The CDR3 is 18 residues long. The CDR3 DNA reads as TGTGCCAGCAGCCCAAACCCGGGACTAGCGGGAGGCGCCTACGAGCAGTACTTC. This gives the protein CASSPNPGLAGGAYEQYF.

In this sample, this clone turned up once. J is TRBJ1-2 and V is TRBV4-3; D remains ambiguous. This CDR3 is built from 16 residues. The germline V gene has CDR1 LGHNA and CDR2 YSLEER. Between the trimmed V and J ends, which lost 3 bases and 0 bases, there was a span of 14 bases. The CDR3 reads CASSHNVRPANYGYTF. In DNA, the CDR3 is TGCGCCAGCAGCCATAACGTCCGGCCGGCTAACTATGGCTACACCTTC.

This clone appeared a single time. This chain uses TRBV5-4 with TRBJ2-1; no reliable D call. The germline V gene encodes CDR1 SGHNT and CDR2 YYREEE (reference sequence). The CDR3 runs to 14 residues. The V end was cut by 0 bases, the J end by 3 bases, with 7 bases between. The CDR3 sequence is CASSLDKDYNEQFF. The CDR3 DNA is TGTGCCAGCAGCTTGGACAAAGACTACAATGAGCAGTTCTTC.

This chain's CDR3 is CASGRQSTDTQYF. Here the CDR3 DNA reads TGTGCCAGCGGTAGACAGAGCACAGATACGCAGTATTTT. The chain is built from TRBV7-2 and TRBJ2-3; the D gene is possibly TRBD1 (5 bases). Germline loops: CDR1 SGHTA, CDR2 FQGNSA. The CDR3 contains 13 residues. The V gene lost 8 bases and the J gene lost 0 bases, with 9 bases spanning the gap.

The gene calls are TRBV11-3 and TRBJ2-2; D possibly corresponds to TRBD2 (6 bases). Germline assignment: CDR1 SGHNT and CDR2 YENEEA. V gave up 4 bases and J gave up 1 base, with 13 bases separating them. The length of the CDR3 is 16 residues. The CDR3 nucleotides read TGTGCCAGCAGCTACCTACCAGCGGGGAACACCGGGGAGCTGTTTTTT. Translated: CASSYLPAGNTGELFF.

This sequence joins TRBV9 and TRBJ2-5; D perhaps matches TRBD1 (6 bases). The germline V gene has CDR1 SGDLS and CDR2 YYNGEE. The CDR3 sequence is 13 residues long. V lost 1 base to trimming and J lost 4 bases, with 8 bases between them. In DNA form, the CDR3 reads TGTGCCAGCAGCGTACTGACAGGAGAGACCCAGTACTTC. Translated, it gives CASSVLTGETQYF.

CDR3 region: CASSLGGGTQGSGNTIYF. In DNA, the CDR3 is TGTGCCAGCAGCTTAGGTGGGGGCACTCAAGGTTCTGGAAACACCATATATTTT. The gene calls are TRBV7-6 and TRBJ1-3, with a possible D match to TRBD1 (6 bases). Per germline, CDR1 SGHVS and CDR2 FNYEAQ. The CDR3 spans 18 residues. Between the trimmed V and J ends, which lost 1 base and 1 base, there was a span of 17 bases.

The J gene is TRBJ1-4, the V gene TRBV25-1; D call uncertain. This CDR3 is 15 amino acids long. The V end lost 4 bases, the J end lost 0 bases, and 9 bases lay between the germline ends. Germline loops: CDR1 MGHDK, CDR2 SYGVNS. The DNA for the CDR3 is TGTGCCAGCAGTGTCGACCGGACAACTAATGAAAAACTGTTTTTT. This translates into CASSVDRTTNEKLFF. Complete variable domain (other parts from reference TRBV25-1 and TRBJ1-4): EADIYQTPRYLVIGTGKKITLECSQTMGHDKMYWYQQDPGMELHLIHYSYGVNSTEKGDLSSESTVSRIRTEHFPLTLESARPSHTSQYLCASSVDRTTNEKLFFGSGTQLSVL.

The gene calls are TRBV19 and TRBJ2-6; 7 bases match TRBD2. Trimming cost V 5 bases and J 2 bases; bases outside gene matches: 9. Per germline, CDR1 LNHDA and CDR2 SQIVND (reference sequence). CDR3 size: 17 residues. Written as DNA, the CDR3 is TGTGCCAGTAGTTGGGGGAGGGCCCGCGCTGGGGCCAACGTCCTGACTTTC. It codes for CASSWGRARAGANVLTF.

In this sample, this clone turned up a few times. The CDR3 coding sequence is TGTGCCACCAGCATAGGTAACGTCAGGGCAGGAGGCTACACCTTC. Translated, it gives CATSIGNVRAGGYTF. The rearrangement uses TRBV15 and TRBJ1-2; tentatively, D is TRBD1 (5 bases). CDR1 is LNHNV, CDR2 YYDKDF, per germline (reference sequence). The CDR3 has 15 amino acids. V lost 4 bases, J lost 8 bases, and 20 bases lay in between.

V usage is TRBV30 and J usage is TRBJ2-5; 10 bases match TRBD2. The CDR3 has 15 residues. J lost 9 bases, V lost 0 bases, and 10 bases had no gene match. Germline V gene sequence: CDR1 GTSNPN, CDR2 SVGIG (reference sequence). This CDR3 reads CAWSVLLSGRGAQYF. The CDR3 nucleotides read TGTGCCTGGAGTGTACTTTTAAGCGGGAGGGGCGCCCAGTACTTC.

V and J are TRBV19 and TRBJ2-1; 11 bases match TRBD2. Germline CDR1 and CDR2: LNHDA and SQIVND (reference sequence). The CDR3 is 17 amino acids. Trimming took 5 bases from V and 7 from J; bases not matched to a gene: 13. CDR3 protein: CASSLGLGLAGLNEQFF. The CDR3 nucleotides are TGTGCCAGTAGTCTGGGTCTCGGACTAGCGGGTCTAAATGAGCAGTTCTTC.

This chain uses TRBV19 with TRBJ2-3; D may be TRBD2 (6 bases). Trimming cost V 6 bases and J 2 bases, with 12 bases left between them. The CDR3 covers 14 residues. Germline assignment: CDR1 LNHDA and CDR2 SQIVND (reference sequence). The CDR3 sequence is CASRTSRNTDTQYF. CDR3 DNA: TGTGCCAGTAGAACTAGCCGAAACACAGATACGCAGTATTTT.

This chain links TRBV6-5 with TRBJ1-1; TRBD1 is a possible D gene (6 bases). The germline V gene encodes CDR1 MNHEY and CDR2 SVGAGI. The CDR3 consists of 16 residues. V lost 2 bases to trimming and J lost 0 bases, with 13 bases between them. CDR3 bases: TGTGCCAGCAGTTACCATGGCGGGACATTGAACACTGAAGCTTTCTTT. Protein product: CASSYHGGTLNTEAFF.

V gene TRBV15 combines with J gene TRBJ1-3, with TRBD1 matching over 7 bases. Germline V gives CDR1 LNHNV, CDR2 YYDKDF (reference sequence). The CDR3 is made up of 15 amino acids. The trim removed 4 bases at V and 1 base at J, leaving 4 bases unmatched. The CDR3 nucleotides read TGTGCCACCAGCAATAACAGGGGTTCTGGAAACACCATATATTTT. Encoded protein: CATSNNRGSGNTIYF.

The chain has TRBV5-6 and TRBJ2-1, with 9 bases matching TRBD1. From germline, CDR1 is SGHDT and CDR2 YYEEEE. J was trimmed by 9 bases and V by 3 bases; bases with no gene match: 7. The CDR3 contains 14 residues. CDR3 region: CASSSDGQGSEQFF. CDR3 DNA: TGTGCCAGCAGCTCGGATGGACAGGGGTCTGAGCAGTTCTTC.

The V and J genes are TRBV18 and TRBJ2-3, with a weak D call TRBD2 (6 bases). With 2 bases removed from V and 0 bases from J, the gap between germline ends came to 15 bases. CDR3 length equals 17 residues. The germline gives CDR1 KGHSH, CDR2 LQKENI. Here the CDR3 reads CASSPLGLVHSTDTQYF. DNA for the CDR3: TGTGCCAGCTCACCATTGGGACTGGTTCATAGCACAGATACGCAGTATTTT.

This clone appeared once. The gene calls are TRBV7-9 and TRBJ1-4; tentative D call: TRBD1 (6 bases). Germline CDR1 reads SEHNR; CDR2 reads FQNEAQ (reference sequence). The CDR3 has 15 amino acids. The V end was cut by 1 base, the J end by 5 bases, with 11 bases between. The CDR3 DNA is TGTGCCAGCAGCTTAGAGGGGGGACCAAATGAAAAACTGTTTTTT. Translation gives CASSLEGGPNEKLFF.

This chain uses TRBV5-4 with TRBJ2-7; D unresolved. The V end lost 6 bases, the J end lost 1 base, and 14 bases lay between the germline ends. In germline, CDR1 is SGHNT, CDR2 YYREEE (reference sequence). The CDR3 runs 14 residues. The CDR3 DNA follows: TGTGCCAGCACCCCCTATTTGGGTTCCTACGAGCAGTACTTC. Encoded protein: CASTPYLGSYEQYF.